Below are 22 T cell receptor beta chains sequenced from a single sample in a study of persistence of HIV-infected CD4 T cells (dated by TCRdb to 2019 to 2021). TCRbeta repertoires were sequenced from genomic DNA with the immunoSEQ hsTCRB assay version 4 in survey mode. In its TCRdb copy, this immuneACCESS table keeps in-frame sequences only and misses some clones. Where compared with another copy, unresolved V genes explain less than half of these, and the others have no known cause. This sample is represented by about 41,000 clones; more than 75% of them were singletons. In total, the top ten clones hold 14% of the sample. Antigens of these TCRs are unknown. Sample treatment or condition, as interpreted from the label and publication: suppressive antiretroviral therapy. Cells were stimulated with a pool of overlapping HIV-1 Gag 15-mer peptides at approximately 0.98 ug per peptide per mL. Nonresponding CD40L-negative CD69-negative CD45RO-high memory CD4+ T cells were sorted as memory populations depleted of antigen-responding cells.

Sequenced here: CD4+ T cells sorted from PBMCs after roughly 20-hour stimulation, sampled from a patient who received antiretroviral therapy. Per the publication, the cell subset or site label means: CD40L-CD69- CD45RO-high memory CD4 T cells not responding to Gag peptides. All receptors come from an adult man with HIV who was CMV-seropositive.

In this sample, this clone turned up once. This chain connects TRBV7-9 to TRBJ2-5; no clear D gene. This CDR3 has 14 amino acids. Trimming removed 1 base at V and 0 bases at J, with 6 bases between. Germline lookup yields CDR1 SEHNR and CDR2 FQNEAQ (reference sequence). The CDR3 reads CASSLVVDQETQYF. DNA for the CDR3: TGTGCCAGCAGCTTAGTAGTTGACCAAGAGACCCAGTACTTC.

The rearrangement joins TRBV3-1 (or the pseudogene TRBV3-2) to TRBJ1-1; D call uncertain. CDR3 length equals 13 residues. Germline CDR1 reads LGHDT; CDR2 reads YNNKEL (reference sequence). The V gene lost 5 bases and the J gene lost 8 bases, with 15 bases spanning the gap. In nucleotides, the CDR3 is TGTGCCAGCAGCTTAAACACCGGCCGGGAAGCTTTCTTT. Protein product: CASSLNTGREAFF.

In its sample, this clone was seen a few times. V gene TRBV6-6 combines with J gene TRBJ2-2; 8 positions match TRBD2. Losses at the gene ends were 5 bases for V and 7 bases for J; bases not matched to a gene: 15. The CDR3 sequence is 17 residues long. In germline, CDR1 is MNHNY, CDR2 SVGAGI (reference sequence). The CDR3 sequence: CASSPYSGVGGFGELFF. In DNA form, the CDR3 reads TGTGCCAGCAGTCCTTATAGCGGGGTGGGAGGATTCGGGGAGCTGTTTTTT.

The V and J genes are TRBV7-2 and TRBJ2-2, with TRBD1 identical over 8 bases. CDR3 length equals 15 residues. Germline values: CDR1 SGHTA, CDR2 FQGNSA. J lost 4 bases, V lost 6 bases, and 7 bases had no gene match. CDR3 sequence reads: CASSLRDRGTGELFF. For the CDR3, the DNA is TGTGCCAGCAGTCTCCGCGACAGGGGCACCGGGGAGCTGTTTTTT. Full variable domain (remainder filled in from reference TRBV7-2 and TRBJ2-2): GAGVSQSPSNKVTEKGKDVELRCDPISGHTALYWYRQSLGQGLEFLIYFQGNSAPDKSGLPSDRFSAERTGGSVSTLTIQRTQQEDSAVYLCASSLRDRGTGELFFGEGSRLTVL.

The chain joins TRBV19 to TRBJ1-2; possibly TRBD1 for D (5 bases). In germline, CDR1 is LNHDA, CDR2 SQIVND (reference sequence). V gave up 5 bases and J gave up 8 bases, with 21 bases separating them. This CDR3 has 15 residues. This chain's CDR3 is CASSSVGTGSNGYTF. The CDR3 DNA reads TGTGCCAGTAGTTCTGTCGGTACAGGATCTAACGGCTACACCTTC.

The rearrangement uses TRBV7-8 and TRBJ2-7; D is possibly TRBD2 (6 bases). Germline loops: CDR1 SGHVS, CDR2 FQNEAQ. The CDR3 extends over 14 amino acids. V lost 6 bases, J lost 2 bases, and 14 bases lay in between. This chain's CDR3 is CASRLSGDPYEQYF. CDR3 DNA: TGTGCCAGCAGACTATCGGGGGACCCCTACGAGCAGTACTTC.

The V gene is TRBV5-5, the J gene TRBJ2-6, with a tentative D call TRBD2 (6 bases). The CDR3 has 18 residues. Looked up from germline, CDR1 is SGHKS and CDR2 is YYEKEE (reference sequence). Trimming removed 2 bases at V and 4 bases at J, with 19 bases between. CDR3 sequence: CASSFSRGIGGGANVLTF. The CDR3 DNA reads TGTGCCAGCAGCTTCTCTCGGGGGATTGGTGGAGGGGCCAACGTCCTGACTTTC.

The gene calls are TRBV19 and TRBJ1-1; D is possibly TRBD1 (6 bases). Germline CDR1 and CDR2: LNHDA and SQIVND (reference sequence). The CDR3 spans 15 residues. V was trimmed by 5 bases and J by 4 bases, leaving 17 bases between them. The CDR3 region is CASSPLDRVFTEAFF. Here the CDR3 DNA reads TGTGCCAGTAGTCCCCTGGACAGAGTTTTCACTGAAGCTTTCTTT. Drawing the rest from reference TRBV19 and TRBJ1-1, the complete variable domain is DGGITQSPKYLFRKEGQNVTLSCEQNLNHDAMYWYRQDPGQGLRLIYYSQIVNDFQKGDIAEGYSVSREKKESFPLTVTSAQKNPTAFYLCASSPLDRVFTEAFFGQGTRLTVV.

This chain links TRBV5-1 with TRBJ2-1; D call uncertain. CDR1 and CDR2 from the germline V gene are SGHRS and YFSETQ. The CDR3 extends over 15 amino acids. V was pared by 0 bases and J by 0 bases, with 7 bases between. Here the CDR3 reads CASSLGGLSYNEQFF. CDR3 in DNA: TGCGCCAGCAGCTTGGGGGGTCTCTCCTACAATGAGCAGTTCTTC.

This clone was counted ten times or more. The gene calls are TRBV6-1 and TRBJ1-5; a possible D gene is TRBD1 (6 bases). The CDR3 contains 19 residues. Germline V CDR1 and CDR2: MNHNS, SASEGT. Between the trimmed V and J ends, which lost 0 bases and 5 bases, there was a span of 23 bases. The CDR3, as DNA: TGTGCCAGCAGTGAAGCCCAGACATTATTGCCGGGGGCTGATCAGCCCCAGCATTTT. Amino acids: CASSEAQTLLPGADQPQHF.

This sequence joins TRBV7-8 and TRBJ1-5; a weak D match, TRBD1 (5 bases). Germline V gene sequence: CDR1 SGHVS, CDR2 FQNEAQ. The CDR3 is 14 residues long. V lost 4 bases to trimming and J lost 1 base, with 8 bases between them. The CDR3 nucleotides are TGTGCCAGCAGCTCGCGACAGAGCAATCAGCCCCAGCATTTT. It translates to CASSSRQSNQPQHF.

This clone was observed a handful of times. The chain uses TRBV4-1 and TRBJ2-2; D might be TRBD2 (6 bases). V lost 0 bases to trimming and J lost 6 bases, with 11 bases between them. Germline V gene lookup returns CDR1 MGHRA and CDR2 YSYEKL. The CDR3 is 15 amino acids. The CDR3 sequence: CASSQEGGVPGELFF. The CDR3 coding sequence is TGCGCCAGCAGCCAAGAAGGAGGGGTCCCCGGGGAGCTGTTTTTT.

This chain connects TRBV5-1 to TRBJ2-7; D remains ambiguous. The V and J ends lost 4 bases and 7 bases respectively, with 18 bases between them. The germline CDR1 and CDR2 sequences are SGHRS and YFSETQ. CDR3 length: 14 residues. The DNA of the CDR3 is TGCGCCAGCAGCGTCCTTGGTGCGATAGGGGAGCAGTACTTC. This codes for CASSVLGAIGEQYF.

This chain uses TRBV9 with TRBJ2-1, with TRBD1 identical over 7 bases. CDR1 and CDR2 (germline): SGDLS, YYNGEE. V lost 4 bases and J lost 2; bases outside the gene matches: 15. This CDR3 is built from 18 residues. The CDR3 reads CASSPRGRTGTTYNEQFF. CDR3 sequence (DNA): TGTGCCAGCAGCCCCCGCGGGCGGACAGGAACTACCTACAATGAGCAGTTCTTC.

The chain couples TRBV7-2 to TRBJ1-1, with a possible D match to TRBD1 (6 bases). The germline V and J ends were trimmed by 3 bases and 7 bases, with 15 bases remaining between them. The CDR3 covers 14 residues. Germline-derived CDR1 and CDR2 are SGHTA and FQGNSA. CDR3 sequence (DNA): TGTGCCAGCAGCTTTAAGAGGGGGGTTGATGAAGCTTTCTTT. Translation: CASSFKRGVDEAFF.

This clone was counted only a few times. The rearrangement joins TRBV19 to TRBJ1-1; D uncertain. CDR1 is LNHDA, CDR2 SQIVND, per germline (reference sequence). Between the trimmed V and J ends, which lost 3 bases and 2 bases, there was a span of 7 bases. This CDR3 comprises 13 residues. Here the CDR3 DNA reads TGTGCCAGTAGTATTCTACACAACACTGAAGCTTTCTTT. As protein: CASSILHNTEAFF. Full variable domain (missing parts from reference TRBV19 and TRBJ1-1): DGGITQSPKYLFRKEGQNVTLSCEQNLNHDAMYWYRQDPGQGLRLIYYSQIVNDFQKGDIAEGYSVSREKKESFPLTVTSAQKNPTAFYLCASSILHNTEAFFGQGTRLTVV.

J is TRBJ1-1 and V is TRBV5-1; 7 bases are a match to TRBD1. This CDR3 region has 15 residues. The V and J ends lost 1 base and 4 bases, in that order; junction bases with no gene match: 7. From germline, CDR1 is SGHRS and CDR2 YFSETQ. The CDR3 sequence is CASSLSQGVLTEAFF. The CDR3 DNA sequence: TGCGCCAGCAGCTTGAGCCAGGGGGTTCTCACTGAAGCTTTCTTT.

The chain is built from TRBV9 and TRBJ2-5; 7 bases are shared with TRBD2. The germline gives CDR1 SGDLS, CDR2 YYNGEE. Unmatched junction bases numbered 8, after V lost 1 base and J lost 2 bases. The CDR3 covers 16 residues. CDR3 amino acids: CASSVTGGVVQETQYF. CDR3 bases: TGTGCCAGCAGCGTAACGGGGGGAGTGGTGCAAGAGACCCAGTACTTC.

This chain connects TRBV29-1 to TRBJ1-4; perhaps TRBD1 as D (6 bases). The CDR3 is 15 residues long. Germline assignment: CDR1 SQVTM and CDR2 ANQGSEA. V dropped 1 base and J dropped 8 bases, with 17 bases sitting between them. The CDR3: CSVEGTRGGREKLFF. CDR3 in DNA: TGCAGCGTTGAAGGAACAAGGGGGGGACGAGAAAAACTGTTTTTT.

This CDR3 is CASSSQGGLNSPLHF. In nucleotides, the CDR3 is TGTGCCAGCAGTTCCCAGGGGGGGCTTAATTCACCCCTCCACTTT. The gene calls are TRBV6-6 and TRBJ1-6; 7 nucleotides agree with TRBD1. Germline trimming cut 4 bases from V and 6 bases from J; bases unmatched to any gene: 6. The V gene's germline CDR1 is MNHNY and CDR2 SVGAGI (reference sequence). The CDR3 totals 15 residues.

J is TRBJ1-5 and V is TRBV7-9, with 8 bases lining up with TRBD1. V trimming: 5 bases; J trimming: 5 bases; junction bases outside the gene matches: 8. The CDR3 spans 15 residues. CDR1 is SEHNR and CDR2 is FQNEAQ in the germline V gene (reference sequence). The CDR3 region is CASSQGAGSYQPQHF. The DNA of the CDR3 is TGTGCCAGCAGCCAGGGGGCAGGATCTTATCAGCCCCAGCATTTT.

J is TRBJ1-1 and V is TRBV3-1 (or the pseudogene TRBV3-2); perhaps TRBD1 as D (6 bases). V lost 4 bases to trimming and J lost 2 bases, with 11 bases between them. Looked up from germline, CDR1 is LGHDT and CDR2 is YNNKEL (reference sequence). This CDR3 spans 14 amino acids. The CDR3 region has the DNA TGTGCCAGCAGCCGGGGGGCCACAAACACTGAAGCTTTCTTT. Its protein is CASSRGATNTEAFF.